These T cell receptor beta chains were read from a single sample in a study of molecular identifiers for immune sequencing clone quantification. TCRdb recomputed calls from the PCR reads with MiXCR, one row per CDR3 protein. The top ten clones hold approximately 0.8% of a sample with about half a million distinct CDR3 sequences, about 26% of them seen once. Input material: naive CD8+ T cells from blood, with Jurkat cell RNA spiked in. The receptors derive from a human donor in good health. Some libraries in this study had Jurkat cell RNA spiked in. CDR3s include the opening cysteine and the closing phenylalanine or tryptophan. The order of the fields is V gene, D gene, CDR3 length, clone size, J gene, CDR3 protein, CDR3 DNA. A D gene is named only where the DNA matches it firmly. The size field is filled for only some rows; it gives once, few, many or a size class.

>TRBV24-1|.|12|.|TRBJ2-1
CATSPGNNGQFF
TGTGCCACCAGCCCCGGGAACAATGGGCAGTTCTTC
>TRBV19|.|14|many|TRBJ1-5
CASSITGLGQPQHF
TGTGCCAGTAGTATTACAGGTCTCGGTCAGCCCCAGCATTTT
>TRBV19|.|13|.|TRBJ1-5
CASAGQGNQPQHF
TGTGCCAGCGCCGGGCAGGGCAATCAGCCCCAGCATTTT
>TRBV19|.|16|.|TRBJ1-5
CASSIGPGTSNQPQHF
TGTGCCAGTAGTATAGGTCCGGGGACTAGCAATCAGCCCCAGCATTTT
>TRBV28|TRBD2|14|.|TRBJ2-3
CARIAGASTDTQYF
TGTGCCAGGATAGCGGGAGCGAGCACAGATACGCAGTATTTT
>TRBV19|.|13|once|TRBJ1-1
CASSLAMNNEAFF
TGTGCCAGTAGTCTGGCGATGAACAATGAAGCTTTCTTT
>TRBV19|.|16|.|TRBJ1-5
CASSVTGTVSNQPQHF
TGTGCCAGTAGTGTTACCGGGACGGTTAGCAATCAGCCCCAGCATTTT
>TRBV16|TRBD1|15|.|TRBJ1-3
CARSLSTGAGNTIYF
TGTGCCCGCAGCCTATCGACAGGGGCTGGAAACACCATATATTTT
>TRBV30|.|13|many|TRBJ1-5
CAWSVRGNQPQHF
TGTGCCTGGAGTGTACGGGGCAATCAGCCCCAGCATTTT
>TRBV30|.|12|few|TRBJ1-2
CAWSADSYGYTF
TGTGCCTGGAGTGCAGACAGCTATGGCTACACCTTC
>TRBV7-9|.|13|many|TRBJ2-7
CASSSLDNYEQYF
TGTGCCAGCAGCTCGCTAGACAACTACGAGCAGTACTTC
>TRBV12-3/TRBV12-4|TRBD1|17|many|TRBJ2-2
CASSLDRGQGNTGELFF
TGTGCCAGCAGTCTCGACAGGGGGCAGGGGAACACCGGGGAGCTGTTTTTT
>TRBV6-6|.|17|few|TRBJ1-5
CASSYSSLDSRNQPQHF
TGTGCCAGCAGTTACTCGAGTCTGGACTCTCGCAATCAGCCCCAGCATTTT
>TRBV19|TRBD2|15|few|TRBJ2-7
CASSLSSGFTYEQYF
TGTGCCAGTAGTCTATCTAGCGGGTTTACCTACGAGCAGTACTTC
>TRBV18|TRBD2|17|few|TRBJ2-2
CASSLRPGLAITGELFF
TGTGCCAGCTCACTAAGGCCAGGACTAGCGATCACCGGGGAGCTGTTTTTT
>TRBV19|.|14|.|TRBJ1-5
CASTPGLGNRPQHF
TGTGCCAGTACTCCCGGTTTGGGCAATCGGCCCCAGCATTTT
>TRBV27|TRBD2|16|.|TRBJ2-3
CASSRTSGEFLDTQYF
TGTGCCAGCAGCCGGACTAGCGGGGAGTTTCTCGATACGCAGTATTTT
>TRBV7-9|.|12|few|TRBJ2-7
CASSSREPEQYF
TGTGCCAGCAGCTCAAGGGAGCCTGAGCAGTACTTC
>TRBV12-3/TRBV12-4|TRBD2|15|few|TRBJ2-1
CASSRSGGTFNEQFF
TGTGCCAGCAGTAGAAGCGGGGGCACCTTTAATGAGCAGTTCTTC
>TRBV3-2|.|16|few|TRBJ2-1
CASSQVPGGPPSEQFF
TGTGCCAGCAGCCAAGTCCCGGGGGGGCCTCCTAGTGAGCAGTTCTTC
>TRBV20-1|.|15|few|TRBJ1-1
CGASYLAAMNTEAFF
TGCGGTGCTAGCTACTTGGCAGCAATGAACACTGAAGCTTTCTTT
>TRBV5-5|.|15|few|TRBJ2-7
CASSFWAGPSYEQYF
TGTGCCAGCAGCTTTTGGGCAGGGCCCTCCTACGAGCAGTACTTC
>TRBV29-1|.|14|many|TRBJ1-1
CSVESKGTNTEAFF
TGCAGCGTTGAATCGAAAGGAACGAACACTGAAGCTTTCTTT
>TRBV12-5|.|13|many|TRBJ1-1
CASGRSQNTEAFF
TGTGCTAGTGGCCGCTCTCAGAACACTGAAGCTTTCTTT
>TRBV28|.|12|few|TRBJ1-4
CASNPGGEKLFF
TGTGCCAGCAACCCCGGAGGTGAAAAACTGTTTTTT
>TRBV6-5|TRBD2|16|many|TRBJ2-3
CASSLGAGGSTDTQYF
TGTGCCAGCAGTCTGGGGGCGGGGGGAAGCACAGATACGCAGTATTTT
>TRBV7-9|.|16|many|TRBJ2-1
CASSSNRQDPYNEQFF
TGTGCCAGCAGCTCAAACCGACAGGACCCTTACAATGAGCAGTTCTTC
>TRBV27|TRBD2|16|.|TRBJ2-7
CASSPGLAGGPREQYF
TGTGCCAGCAGTCCCGGACTAGCGGGAGGGCCGCGAGAGCAGTACTTC
>TRBV28|TRBD1|17|many|TRBJ2-5
CASSKGDRGRRQETQYF
TGTGCCAGCAGCAAGGGGGACAGGGGGCGCAGGCAAGAGACCCAGTACTTC
>TRBV9|.|15|few|TRBJ2-3
CASSRFGGPGDTQYF
TGTGCCAGCAGCCGGTTCGGGGGGCCGGGAGATACGCAGTATTTT
>TRBV19|.|15|few|TRBJ2-7
CASSIAVRASYEQYF
TGTGCCAGTAGTATCGCCGTGCGAGCCTCCTACGAGCAGTACTTC
>TRBV19|.|15|.|TRBJ2-6
CASSIASSGANVLTF
TGTGCCAGTAGTATAGCCTCCTCTGGGGCCAACGTCCTGACTTTC
>TRBV11-2|.|15|.|TRBJ2-2
CASSLGRPNTGELFF
TGTGCCAGCAGCTTAGGACGGCCGAACACCGGGGAGCTGTTTTTT
>TRBV27|.|14|many|TRBJ1-1
CASSLLGPNTEAFF
TGTGCCAGCAGTTTACTTGGACCGAACACTGAAGCTTTCTTT
>TRBV5-6|.|12|.|TRBJ1-1
CARSWGGAEAFF
TGTGCCCGCAGCTGGGGGGGGGCTGAAGCTTTCTTT
>TRBV2|.|14|few|TRBJ2-2
CASSEASNTGELFF
TGTGCCAGCAGTGAAGCCTCAAACACCGGGGAGCTGTTTTTT
>TRBV3-1|.|14|few|TRBJ2-7
CASSQARGTGEQYF
TGTGCCAGCAGCCAAGCGCGGGGCACGGGAGAGCAGTACTTC
>TRBV5-6|.|14|many|TRBJ2-7
CASSPTGSSYEQYF
TGTGCCAGCAGCCCGACTGGGAGCTCCTACGAGCAGTACTTC
>TRBV6-2/TRBV6-3|.|11|.|TRBJ1-5
CAPKSGQPQHF
TGTGCCCCAAAATCCGGTCAGCCCCAGCATTTT
>TRBV7-2|TRBD2|15|many|TRBJ2-1
CASSLLAGGPNEQFF
TGTGCCAGCAGCTTATTAGCGGGAGGTCCAAATGAGCAGTTCTTC
>TRBV7-2|TRBD1|14|many|TRBJ1-1
CASSTTGVNTEAFF
TGTGCCAGCAGCACAACAGGGGTGAACACTGAAGCTTTCTTT
>TRBV4-3|.|16|many|TRBJ2-3
CASSQDARAPRDTQYF
TGCGCCAGCAGCCAAGACGCGCGGGCACCCCGCGATACGCAGTATTTT
>TRBV7-2|.|13|few|TRBJ2-7
CASSHTETYEQYF
TGTGCCAGCAGCCATACCGAGACCTACGAGCAGTACTTC
>TRBV6-2/TRBV6-3|TRBD1|18|once|TRBJ2-4
CATRGGTGVFLSKTIQYF
TGTGCCACCAGAGGCGGGACAGGGGTGTTTCTATCCAAAACCATTCAGTACTTC
>TRBV19|TRBD1|17|many|TRBJ1-5
CASSIKWDRYSNQPQHF
TGTGCCAGTAGTATAAAATGGGACAGATATAGCAATCAGCCCCAGCATTTT
>TRBV4-3|.|15|few|TRBJ1-3
CASSQVGRSGNTIYF
TGCGCCAGCAGCCAAGTGGGACGCTCTGGAAACACCATATATTTT
>TRBV6-2/TRBV6-3|.|16|.|TRBJ2-7
CASSFPGRSMTYEQYF
TGTGCCAGCAGTTTCCCCGGCAGAAGCATGACCTACGAGCAGTACTTC
>TRBV9|.|11|.|TRBJ1-3
CASSAGDTIYF
TGTGCCAGCAGCGCGGGAGACACCATATATTTT
>TRBV12-3/TRBV12-4|TRBD2|15|.|TRBJ2-1
CASSSLAGEGAEQFF
TGTGCCAGCAGTTCGTTAGCGGGAGAAGGGGCTGAGCAGTTCTTC
>TRBV5-1|.|14|many|TRBJ2-7
CASSFPGQHYEQYF
TGCGCCAGCAGTTTCCCCGGACAGCACTACGAGCAGTACTTC
>TRBV4-3|TRBD1|13|.|TRBJ2-7
CASSHGTGDEQYF
TGCGCCAGCAGCCATGGGACAGGGGACGAGCAGTACTTC
>TRBV20-1|.|14|many|TRBJ2-3
CSAPNEGESDTQYF
TGCAGTGCTCCCAATGAGGGGGAGTCAGATACGCAGTATTTT
>TRBV21-1|.|20|.|TRBJ1-3
CASSRNSRGKLIVTGNTIYF
TGTGCCAGCAGCAGAAACTCCAGGGGGAAGTTAATAGTTACTGGAAACACCATATATTTT
>TRBV5-6|TRBD1|16|.|TRBJ2-3
CASSTGQGPSTDTQYF
TGTGCCAGCAGCACAGGACAGGGACCTAGCACAGATACGCAGTATTTT
>TRBV19|.|16|few|TRBJ1-1
CASSIYYVELDTEAFF
TGTGCCAGTAGTATATACTACGTCGAGTTGGACACTGAAGCTTTCTTT
>TRBV20-1|.|14|.|TRBJ2-7
CSAPSGEKPYEQYF
TGCAGTGCTCCCTCGGGGGAGAAGCCCTACGAGCAGTACTTC
>TRBV20-1|.|11|.|TRBJ2-1
CSASLVAEQFF
TGCAGTGCTAGTTTGGTCGCTGAGCAGTTCTTC
>TRBV6-1|TRBD2|17|.|TRBJ2-2
CASRLPGLAGGGGELFF
TGTGCCAGCAGACTCCCCGGACTAGCGGGGGGCGGTGGGGAGCTGTTTTTT
>TRBV7-6|TRBD2|15|.|TRBJ2-1
CASSPSGGWGGEQFF
TGTGCCAGCAGCCCCTCGGGGGGTTGGGGGGGTGAGCAGTTCTTC
>TRBV30|.|16|many|TRBJ1-5
CAWSVGPGGGNQPQHF
TGTGCCTGGAGTGTAGGCCCCGGGGGCGGCAATCAGCCCCAGCATTTT